This entry lists 25 T cell receptor beta chains sequenced from one sample in a study of T cell responses to AZD1222 COVID-19 vaccine. Some clones are missing from TCRdb's copy, which holds only in-frame ones; the method was immunoSEQ multiplex PCR. The table includes roughly 150,000 clones, approximately 86% detected once. Here the sequenced sample was peripheral blood, taken on day 0 of AZD1222 vaccination. These receptor sequences come from an adult in good health.

This chain connects TRBV19 to TRBJ2-1; 8 positions agree with TRBD2. The CDR3 has 15 amino acids. The V gene's germline CDR1 is LNHDA and CDR2 SQIVND (reference sequence). J lost 10 bases, V lost 1 base, and 9 bases had no gene match. CDR3 region: CASSIAGGTHGEQFF. In DNA form, the CDR3 reads TGTGCCAGTAGTATAGCGGGAGGGACTCATGGGGAGCAGTTCTTC. Drawing the rest from reference TRBV19 and TRBJ2-1, the complete variable domain is DGGITQSPKYLFRKEGQNVTLSCEQNLNHDAMYWYRQDPGQGLRLIYYSQIVNDFQKGDIAEGYSVSREKKESFPLTVTSAQKNPTAFYLCASSIAGGTHGEQFFGPGTRLTVL.

The chain combines TRBV19 with TRBJ1-5; the match to TRBD1 covers 12 bases. The V gene end was trimmed by 5 bases and the J gene end by 7 bases; junction bases not matched to a gene: 9. Germline V gene data show CDR1 as LNHDA and CDR2 as SQIVND (reference sequence). There are 16 residues in the CDR3. CDR3 loop: CASSQWDRGRWQPQHF. The CDR3 DNA reads TGTGCCAGTAGTCAATGGGACAGGGGGCGATGGCAGCCCCAGCATTTT.

The chain has TRBV24-1 and TRBJ2-3, with unresolved D. V was cut by 1 base and J by 10 bases, with 11 bases left in between. The CDR3 has 13 amino acids. CDR1 KGHDR and CDR2 SFDVKD come from the germline V gene. In DNA, the CDR3 is TGTGCCACCAGTGATTTCTATGGCAACTCGCAGTATTTT. It specifies CATSDFYGNSQYF.

V is TRBV30 and J is TRBJ1-2; tentative D call: TRBD1 (5 bases). Germline V gene data show CDR1 as GTSNPN and CDR2 as SVGIG (reference sequence). V lost 1 base to trimming and J lost 12 bases, with 15 bases between them. There are 12 residues in the CDR3. CDR3 amino acids: CAWSGGVHDHTF. The CDR3 bases are TGTGCCTGGAGTGGGGGGGTACATGACCACACCTTC.

This chain links TRBV5-6 with TRBJ1-5, with D uncertain. The CDR3 totals 13 residues. CDR1 and CDR2 (germline): SGHDT, YYEEEE. The germline V and J ends were trimmed by 2 bases and 6 bases, with 9 bases remaining between them. The CDR3 loop is CASSFSTLQPQHF. The DNA for the CDR3 is TGTGCCAGCAGCTTTTCAACCCTTCAGCCCCAGCATTTT.

Sample share makes this clone medium-sized. J is TRBJ1-2 and V is TRBV9, with TRBD1 matching over 8 bases. The ends lost 3 bases at V and 4 bases at J; junction bases unmatched: 11. Germline CDR1 and CDR2: SGDLS and YYNGEE. This CDR3 comprises 16 residues. CDR3 sequence: CASSAYWTGFGYGYTF. In nucleotides, the CDR3 is TGTGCCAGCAGCGCTTACTGGACAGGGTTCGGCTATGGCTACACCTTC.

On this clone: The junction and the germline gene differ at one end; a read error may be behind it. This rearrangement joins TRBV7-2 to TRBJ2-2; 8 bases are shared with TRBD2. The CDR3 extends over 14 amino acids. The germline V gene has CDR1 SGHTA and CDR2 FQGNSA. CDR3 amino acids: CASILTAGAGELFF. Written as DNA, the CDR3 is TGTGCCAGCATCTTAACAGCGGGAGCCGGGGAGCTGTTTTTT.

The V call is TRBV9, the J call TRBJ2-1; D perhaps matches TRBD2 (5 bases). The V and J ends lost 3 bases and 2 bases respectively, with 12 bases between them. Looked up from germline, CDR1 is SGDLS and CDR2 is YYNGEE. The CDR3 is 15 amino acids. Written as DNA, the CDR3 is TGTGCCAGCAGCGAACCTCCCGGGGCCTACAATGAGCAGTTCTTC. Protein: CASSEPPGAYNEQFF.

The rearrangement uses TRBV2 and TRBJ2-2; D might be TRBD1 (6 bases). V was trimmed by 3 bases and J by 4 bases, leaving 15 bases between them. Germline CDR1 reads SNHLY; CDR2 reads FYNNEI. The CDR3 totals 16 residues. For the CDR3, the DNA is TGTGCCAGCAGTGAGTTGGGGCAGGGGACCACCGGGGAGCTGTTTTTT. It encodes CASSELGQGTTGELFF. Variable domain in full (rest from reference TRBV2 and TRBJ2-2): EPEVTQTPSHQVTQMGQEVILRCVPISNHLYFYWYRQILGQKVEFLVSFYNNEISEKSEIFDDQFSVERPDGSNFTLKIRSTKLEDSAMYFCASSELGQGTTGELFFGEGSRLTVL.

The J gene is TRBJ1-2, the V gene TRBV9; D may be TRBD1 (5 bases). Trimming removed 0 bases from V and 4 bases from J, with 13 bases in between. The CDR3 is made up of 15 amino acids. Germline loops: CDR1 SGDLS, CDR2 YYNGEE. The CDR3 bases are TGTGCCAGCAGCGTAGGGATGCAGGGAAGCTATGGCTACACCTTC. It is translated as CASSVGMQGSYGYTF.

The chain uses TRBV7-8 and TRBJ2-7; TRBD2 matches at 8 bases. Germline V gene lookup returns CDR1 SGHVS and CDR2 FQNEAQ. V lost 4 bases and J lost 6; bases outside the gene matches: 11. The CDR3 runs to 15 residues. This chain's CDR3 is CASSSLGTSGIEQYF. The CDR3 DNA follows: TGTGCCAGCAGCTCCCTTGGGACTAGTGGAATCGAGCAGTACTTC.

J is TRBJ1-4 and V is TRBV29-1; maybe TRBD1 (5 bases). The germline V gene encodes CDR1 SQVTM and CDR2 ANQGSEA. The CDR3 contains 12 residues. The V and J ends lost 4 bases and 10 bases respectively, with 13 bases between them. CDR3 residues: CSVVDSQLKLFF. Written as DNA, the CDR3 is TGCAGCGTTGTAGACAGCCAATTAAAACTGTTTTTT.

The chain links TRBV19 to TRBJ2-5, with 8 bases matching TRBD1. The CDR3 has 15 amino acids. Germline V CDR1 and CDR2: LNHDA, SQIVND (reference sequence). Trimming cost V 1 base and J 5 bases; bases outside gene matches: 6. The CDR3 DNA reads as TGTGCCAGTAGTATAGCCCAGGGGGCGTCCGAGACCCAGTACTTC. The encoded protein is CASSIAQGASETQYF.

The chain combines TRBV3-1 (or the pseudogene TRBV3-2) with TRBJ1-2; no reliable D call. Trimming removed 2 bases from V and 4 bases from J, with 17 bases in between. The germline V gene has CDR1 LGHDT and CDR2 YNNKEL (reference sequence). This CDR3 has 16 residues. Here the CDR3 reads CASSQLVPSQIYGYTF. The CDR3 bases are TGTGCCAGCAGCCAATTGGTCCCTTCCCAAATCTATGGCTACACCTTC.

This clone has a handful of counts. In nucleotides, the CDR3 is TGTGCCACCGCTCCCCCGACAAACACCATATATTTT. Amino acid sequence: CATAPPTNTIYF. The chain recombines TRBV10-3 with TRBJ1-3; D remains unclear. Germline V gene lookup returns CDR1 ENHRY and CDR2 SYGVKD. The ends were cut back, 10 bases at V and 6 bases at J, with 13 bases in the middle. The CDR3 length is 12 residues.

This chain connects TRBV19 to TRBJ1-2; TRBD1 aligns across 8 bases. CDR3 size: 14 residues. Germline V CDR1 and CDR2: LNHDA, SQIVND (reference sequence). Losses at the gene ends were 2 bases for V and 2 bases for J; bases not matched to a gene: 1. CDR3 loop: CASSIQGANYGYTF. In DNA, the CDR3 is TGTGCCAGTAGTATACAGGGGGCCAACTATGGCTACACCTTC.

The rearrangement uses TRBV5-1 and TRBJ2-3; TRBD1 is a possible D gene (6 bases). Trimming removed 3 bases at V and 0 bases at J, with 8 bases between. This CDR3 contains 14 residues. Germline V gene data show CDR1 as SGHRS and CDR2 as YFSETQ. CDR3 DNA sequence: TGCGCCAGCAGCTGGGGGCTTAGCACAGATACGCAGTATTTT. Protein sequence: CASSWGLSTDTQYF.

J is TRBJ2-7 and V is TRBV7-9; D gene unclear. The CDR3 runs 14 residues. Germline V gene data show CDR1 as SEHNR and CDR2 as FQNEAQ (reference sequence). The V and J ends lost 1 base and 2 bases respectively, with 9 bases between them. Written as DNA, the CDR3 is TGTGCCAGCAGCTTAGTAGATAATGCCTACGAGCAGTACTTC. This translates into CASSLVDNAYEQYF.

The V and J genes are TRBV6-4 and TRBJ2-3; 12 bases are a match to TRBD2. The germline gives CDR1 MRHNA, CDR2 SNTAGT. This CDR3 spans 16 amino acids. V lost 2 bases to trimming and J lost 4 bases; unmatched junction nucleotides: 4. CDR3 bases: TGTGCCAGCAGTGACGCCGGGACTAGCGGGCCAGATACGCAGTATTTT. Amino acids: CASSDAGTSGPDTQYF.

The V call is TRBV5-1, the J call TRBJ2-2; 8 bases map to TRBD2. The CDR3 totals 17 residues. The V gene's germline CDR1 is SGHRS and CDR2 YFSETQ. The V and J ends lost 5 bases and 0 bases, in that order; junction bases with no gene match: 9. The CDR3 loop reads CASSLGAGGTNTGELFF. Written as DNA, the CDR3 is TGCGCCAGCAGTCTGGGTGCGGGGGGCACGAACACCGGGGAGCTGTTTTTT.

The chain recombines TRBV20-1 with TRBJ2-5; D unclear. The CDR3 totals 11 residues. V shed 1 base and J shed 5 bases, with 5 bases lying between them. Germline V gene lookup returns CDR1 DFQATT and CDR2 SNEGSKA (reference sequence). The CDR3 protein is CSARAQETQYF. CDR3 in DNA: TGCAGTGCTAGAGCCCAGGAGACCCAGTACTTC.

The CDR3 DNA reads TGTGCCAGCAGTTACTCTCTAGCGGGAGCCAGCAATGAGCAGTTCTTC. Protein sequence: CASSYSLAGASNEQFF. The chain links TRBV6-5 to TRBJ2-1, with 10 bases lining up with TRBD2. The CDR3 loop spans 16 amino acids. Germline values: CDR1 MNHEY, CDR2 SVGAGI. With V trimmed by 0 bases and J by 6 bases, 5 bases remained unmatched.

This rearrangement joins TRBV6-2 or TRBV6-3 to TRBJ2-3; 9 nucleotides align to TRBD2. Germline CDR1 MNHEY, CDR2 SVGEGT. Unmatched junction bases numbered 7, after V lost 0 bases and J lost 0 bases. CDR3 length: 18 amino acids. CDR3 bases: TGTGCCAGCAGTTACTCCCCAGGACTAGCGTATAGCACAGATACGCAGTATTTT. Residues: CASSYSPGLAYSTDTQYF.

This chain links TRBV5-8 with TRBJ1-3; D is possibly TRBD1 (5 bases). The germline gives CDR1 SGHTS, CDR2 YDEGEE. The CDR3 loop spans 13 amino acids. Trimming pared 7 bases from V and 0 bases from J, leaving 8 bases between. CDR3 in DNA: TGTGCCAGCGGGACCCACTCTGGAAACACCATATATTTT. It codes for CASGTHSGNTIYF.

The chain recombines TRBV28 with TRBJ2-1; the match to TRBD2 covers 7 bases. This CDR3 spans 15 amino acids. Germline V CDR1 and CDR2: MDHEN, SYDVKM. Unmatched junction bases numbered 9, after V lost 6 bases and J lost 4 bases. DNA of the CDR3: TGTGCCAGCAGCCAAATACTAGCGCAATACAATGAGCAGTTCTTC. This gives the protein CASSQILAQYNEQFF.